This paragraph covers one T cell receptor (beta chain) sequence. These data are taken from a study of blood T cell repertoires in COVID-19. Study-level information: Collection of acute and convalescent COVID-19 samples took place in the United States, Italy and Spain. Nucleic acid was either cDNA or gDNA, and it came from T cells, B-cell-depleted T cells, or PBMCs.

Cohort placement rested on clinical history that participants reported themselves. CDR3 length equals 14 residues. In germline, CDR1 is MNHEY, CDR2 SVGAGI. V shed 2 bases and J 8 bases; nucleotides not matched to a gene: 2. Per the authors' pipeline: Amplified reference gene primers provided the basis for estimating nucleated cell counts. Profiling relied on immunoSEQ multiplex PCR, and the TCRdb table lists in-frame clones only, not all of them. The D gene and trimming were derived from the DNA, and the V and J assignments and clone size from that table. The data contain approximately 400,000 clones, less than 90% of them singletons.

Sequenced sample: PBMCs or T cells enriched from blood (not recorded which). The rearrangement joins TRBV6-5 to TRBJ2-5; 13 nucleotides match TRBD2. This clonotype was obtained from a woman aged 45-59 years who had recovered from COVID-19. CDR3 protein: CASSYGTSGITQYF. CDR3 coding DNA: TGTGCCAGCAGTTACGGGACTAGCGGGATCACCCAGTACTTC.